A single sample is the source of the 30 T cell receptor beta chains below, sequenced in a study of blood T cell repertoires in COVID-19. Profiled with immunoSEQ multiplex PCR; TCRdb holds only in-frame clones, not every one. This table holds under 450,000 clones, 81% found once. The material sequenced was peripheral blood. These receptor sequences come from a human donor with acute or convalescent COVID-19. The donor label of this sample is uncertain.

This clone was counted ten times or more. The rearrangement uses TRBV7-9 and TRBJ2-1; D gene unclear. V lost 2 bases to trimming and J lost 7 bases, with 6 bases between them. Germline V gives CDR1 SEHNR, CDR2 FQNEAQ (reference sequence). The CDR3 totals 12 residues. CDR3 residues: CASSLNGNEQFF. The CDR3 nucleotides read TGTGCCAGCAGCTTAAACGGGAATGAGCAGTTCTTC.

This clone was recorded only once. DNA for the CDR3: TGCGCCAGCAGCTTGGGTCTAGCGGCCAGCACAGATACGCAGTATTTT. This codes for CASSLGLAASTDTQYF. V gene TRBV5-1 combines with J gene TRBJ2-3; 7 bases map to TRBD2. V shed 0 bases, J shed 0 bases, and the junction held 4 bases outside the gene matches. The CDR3 totals 16 residues. Looked up from germline, CDR1 is SGHRS and CDR2 is YFSETQ.

As for this clone: The sample has other DNA sequences that encode this CDR3 too. The V gene is TRBV18, the J gene TRBJ2-2; D is unresolved. CDR3 length: 16 amino acids. V was cut by 1 base and J by 0 bases, with 9 bases left in between. The V gene's germline CDR1 is KGHSH and CDR2 LQKENI. The CDR3 DNA reads TGTGCCAGCTCACCACAATTGCCGGCGAACACCGGGGAGCTGTTTTTT. Amino acids: CASSPQLPANTGELFF.

The genes are TRBV18 and TRBJ2-5, with a tentative D call TRBD2 (5 bases). Germline lookup yields CDR1 KGHSH and CDR2 LQKENI. Trimming cost V 5 bases and J 5 bases, with 12 bases left between them. This CDR3 spans 13 amino acids. Here the CDR3 DNA reads TGTGCCAGCTCATCCGGACTGGGGGAGACCCAGTACTTC. This encodes CASSSGLGETQYF.

This sequence joins TRBV28 and TRBJ1-2; D call uncertain. Looked up from germline, CDR1 is MDHEN and CDR2 is SYDVKM. The CDR3 contains 15 residues. V was shortened by 4 bases and J by 4 bases, with 16 bases between the two germline ends. In nucleotides, the CDR3 is TGTGCCAGCAGTTCACTATCGCGCGGAGGCTATGGCTACACCTTC. This encodes CASSSLSRGGYGYTF.

The J gene is TRBJ1-2, the V gene TRBV2, with 11 bases lining up with TRBD1. This CDR3 region has 14 residues. Germline CDR1 is SNHLY and CDR2 is FYNNEI. With V trimmed by 9 bases and J by 5 bases, 8 bases remained unmatched. The CDR3 sequence is CASRGQGAWYGYTF. CDR3 nucleotide sequence: TGTGCCAGTAGAGGACAGGGGGCTTGGTATGGCTACACCTTC. The variable domain in full, with the rest retrieved from reference TRBV2 and TRBJ1-2, is EPEVTQTPSHQVTQMGQEVILRCVPISNHLYFYWYRQILGQKVEFLVSFYNNEISEKSEIFDDQFSVERPDGSNFTLKIRSTKLEDSAMYFCASRGQGAWYGYTFGSGTRLTVV.

The chain joins TRBV21-1 to TRBJ1-2. TRBV21-1 is a pseudogene segment. The CDR3 spans 19 residues. CDR3 sequence: CASSFGTDGLRRVNYGYTF. The CDR3 coding sequence is TGTGCCAGCAGCTTCGGGACGGACGGACTTAGGAGGGTTAACTATGGCTACACCTTC.

The J gene is TRBJ1-4, the V gene TRBV21-1. TRBV21-1 is a pseudogene locus. CDR3 length: 15 amino acids. CDR3 nucleotides: TGTGCCAGCAGCAAAGATTATATACTAGGTGAAAAACTGTTTTTT. Protein: CASSKDYILGEKLFF.

The chain links TRBV15 to TRBJ2-1; 10 bases align to TRBD2. CDR1 and CDR2 from the germline V gene are LNHNV and YYDKDF (reference sequence). The CDR3 is 15 amino acids. Germline trimming cut 7 bases from V and 0 bases from J; bases unmatched to any gene: 3. The CDR3: CATNRLAGSYNEQFF. The CDR3 DNA is TGTGCCACCAACCGACTAGCGGGCTCCTACAATGAGCAGTTCTTC.

The chain joins TRBV2 to TRBJ2-7; the match to TRBD2 covers 9 bases. The V gene end was trimmed by 6 bases and the J gene end by 3 bases; junction bases not matched to a gene: 6. CDR1 SNHLY and CDR2 FYNNEI come from the germline V gene. The CDR3 has 14 residues. In DNA, the CDR3 is TGTGCCAGCAGCTCTAGCGGGACTCGCTACGAGCAGTACTTC. Translating it yields CASSSSGTRYEQYF.

This clone was seen more than once but under ten times. The chain has TRBV7-8 and TRBJ2-6; maybe TRBD1 (6 bases). In germline, CDR1 is SGHVS, CDR2 FQNEAQ. V gave up 5 bases and J gave up 3 bases, with 8 bases separating them. The length of the CDR3 is 14 residues. DNA for the CDR3: TGTGCCAGCAGCGGGGGCTTTGGGGCCAACGTCCTGACTTTC. Its translation: CASSGGFGANVLTF.

The sample holds one count of this clone. The chain uses TRBV20-1 and TRBJ1-4; no reliable D call. The germline V gene encodes CDR1 DFQATT and CDR2 SNEGSKA (reference sequence). V lost 6 bases to trimming and J lost 8 bases, with 16 bases between them. This CDR3 region has 13 residues. CDR3 region: CSASTMIGEKLFF. The CDR3, as DNA: TGCAGTGCCAGTACTATGATAGGAGAAAAACTGTTTTTT.

CDR3 DNA sequence: TGTGCCAGCAGTGAACGGGGGCTGGGGACAGGGGGCTACGAGCAGTACTTC. Encoded protein: CASSERGLGTGGYEQYF. The V gene is TRBV2, the J gene TRBJ2-7, with 11 bases fitting TRBD1. This CDR3 spans 17 amino acids. The germline V gene encodes CDR1 SNHLY and CDR2 FYNNEI. Germline trimming cut 2 bases from V and 3 bases from J; bases unmatched to any gene: 9.

The chain couples TRBV18 to TRBJ1-4; D is undetermined. This CDR3 spans 16 amino acids. V was cut by 6 bases and J by 0 bases, with 14 bases left in between. Per germline, CDR1 KGHSH and CDR2 LQKENI. CDR3 loop: CASSPDGGTTNEKLFF. CDR3 bases: TGTGCCAGCTCCCCTGACGGCGGGACAACTAATGAAAAACTGTTTTTT.

The chain joins TRBV2 to TRBJ1-2; 10 nucleotides align to TRBD1. This CDR3 is built from 18 residues. Losses at the gene ends were 3 bases for V and 8 bases for J; bases not matched to a gene: 18. Germline lookup yields CDR1 SNHLY and CDR2 FYNNEI. This CDR3 is CASSDRSPGQGRSGGYTF. The CDR3 DNA is TGTGCCAGCAGTGATAGGTCTCCGGGACAGGGGCGTTCGGGAGGCTACACCTTC.

The rearrangement joins TRBV7-8 to TRBJ1-1; D call uncertain. Germline V lookup: CDR1 SGHVS, CDR2 FQNEAQ. V shed 2 bases and J shed 4 bases, with 17 bases lying between them. This CDR3 spans 16 amino acids. The CDR3 sequence is CASSLFLRGKGTEAFF. CDR3 sequence (DNA): TGTGCCAGCAGCTTATTCCTCCGAGGCAAAGGCACTGAAGCTTTCTTT.

In its sample, this clone was seen once. The gene calls are TRBV19 and TRBJ2-2, with TRBD2 matching over 14 bases. With 3 bases clipped from V and 7 bases from J, the junction kept 7 bases outside the gene matches. The CDR3 covers 17 residues. Germline loops: CDR1 LNHDA, CDR2 SQIVND (reference sequence). As DNA, the CDR3 is TGTGCCAGTAGTATGGGACTAGCGGGAGCCCGCGGCGGGGAGCTGTTTTTT. Translating gives CASSMGLAGARGGELFF.

The chain is built from TRBV29-1 and TRBJ2-3; 7 nucleotides agree with TRBD1. The CDR3 sequence is 16 residues long. The trim removed 7 bases at V and 5 bases at J, leaving 18 bases unmatched. CDR1 is SQVTM, CDR2 ANQGSEA, per germline. The CDR3 protein is CSAPLTEWQGVDTQYF. The CDR3 coding sequence is TGCAGCGCCCCCCTGACCGAGTGGCAGGGGGTAGATACGCAGTATTTT.

The chain combines TRBV7-8 with TRBJ1-4, with D possibly TRBD1 on 6 matching bases. Trimming left V 1 base short and J 2 bases short, with 14 bases between. The CDR3 contains 17 residues. Germline loops: CDR1 SGHVS, CDR2 FQNEAQ. CDR3 sequence (DNA): TGTGCCAGCAGCTTAGACCCCAGGGGAGTGACTAATGAAAAACTGTTTTTT. This encodes CASSLDPRGVTNEKLFF.

The V call is TRBV6-5, the J call TRBJ2-1; 7 nucleotides line up with TRBD2. CDR1 and CDR2 from the germline V gene are MNHEY and SVGAGI. The CDR3 is 14 residues long. V trimming: 7 bases; J trimming: 6 bases; junction bases outside the gene matches: 9. The CDR3 is CASIRTSPPNEQFF. Written as DNA, the CDR3 is TGTGCCAGCATTCGGACTAGTCCCCCCAATGAGCAGTTCTTC.

The table lists this clone with a count of one. The rearrangement joins TRBV13 to TRBJ2-7; perhaps TRBD1 as D (6 bases). In germline, CDR1 is PRHDT, CDR2 FYEKMQ (reference sequence). The CDR3 runs 14 residues. Deletions cut 6 bases from V and 3 bases from J, with 15 bases between. CDR3 sequence: CASRIQGRFYEQYF. The CDR3 nucleotides read TGTGCCAGCAGAATACAGGGTAGATTCTACGAGCAGTACTTC.

This clone has more than one count but fewer than ten. The chain joins TRBV6-5 to TRBJ2-3; a weak D match, TRBD2 (7 bases). This CDR3 spans 15 amino acids. Germline-derived CDR1 and CDR2 are MNHEY and SVGAGI. Trimming removed 5 bases from V and 6 bases from J, with 18 bases in between. CDR3 sequence: CASSIPSGTGDTQYF. The CDR3 coding sequence is TGTGCCAGCAGTATCCCTAGCGGTACAGGGGATACGCAGTATTTT.

V gene TRBV18 combines with J gene TRBJ2-3; maybe TRBD1 (5 bases). Germline V CDR1 and CDR2: KGHSH, LQKENI. The CDR3 is 14 residues long. Trimming took off 0 bases at V and 8 bases at J, with 12 bases between the two ends. The CDR3 sequence is CASSPPTLRGTQYF. In DNA, the CDR3 is TGTGCCAGCTCACCACCAACGCTTAGGGGTACGCAGTATTTT.

This chain uses TRBV28 with TRBJ1-2; 7 nucleotides match TRBD1. The CDR3 is 14 amino acids. J gave up 0 bases and V 5 bases, and 3 bases lay outside the gene matches. Germline CDR1 and CDR2: MDHEN and SYDVKM. The CDR3 nucleotides are TGTGCCAGCAGTACCAGGGGGACTAACTATGGCTACACCTTC. Protein: CASSTRGTNYGYTF.

This clone was observed once. The chain joins TRBV30 to TRBJ2-7; perhaps TRBD1 as D (5 bases). Germline CDR1 and CDR2: GTSNPN and SVGIG (reference sequence). CDR3 length: 15 amino acids. The V gene lost 0 bases and the J gene lost 1 base, with 13 bases spanning the gap. The CDR3 DNA follows: TGTGCCTGGAGTGTACAAGCAGGGATTTCCTACGAGCAGTACTTC. Protein: CAWSVQAGISYEQYF.

The sample holds one count of this clone. V usage is TRBV4-1 and J usage is TRBJ2-7, with D tentatively TRBD1 (6 bases). There are 16 residues in the CDR3. CDR1 is MGHRA and CDR2 is YSYEKL in the germline V gene. Trimming removed 3 bases at V and 4 bases at J, with 19 bases between. The CDR3 sequence is CASSHPRGRDTYEQYF. DNA of the CDR3: TGCGCCAGCAGCCACCCCAGGGGCAGGGATACTTACGAGCAGTACTTC.

V usage is TRBV28 and J usage is TRBJ1-1; 8 bases agree with TRBD1. V was pared by 6 bases and J by 6 bases, with 9 bases of the junction left unmatched. Per the germline V gene, CDR1 is MDHEN and CDR2 is SYDVKM. The CDR3 runs 14 residues. This CDR3 reads CASSSPGGRAEAFF. The DNA of the CDR3 is TGTGCCAGCAGCTCCCCAGGGGGCCGGGCTGAAGCTTTCTTT.

The chain uses TRBV7-9 and TRBJ2-1; 14 bases are shared with TRBD2. The CDR3 covers 15 residues. The germline CDR1 and CDR2 sequences are SEHNR and FQNEAQ (reference sequence). Germline trimming cut 5 bases from V and 10 bases from J; bases unmatched to any gene: 7. The chain's CDR3 is CASSPGLAGGWEQFF. The CDR3 DNA is TGTGCCAGCAGCCCCGGACTAGCGGGAGGTTGGGAGCAGTTCTTC.

The chain has TRBV28 and TRBJ1-5; D perhaps matches TRBD1 (5 bases). This CDR3 is 13 amino acids long. V dropped 10 bases and J dropped 6 bases, with 16 bases sitting between them. Per germline, CDR1 MDHEN and CDR2 SYDVKM. CDR3 sequence: CAIGGEGSQPQHF. The DNA for the CDR3 is TGTGCCATCGGAGGGGAGGGGAGTCAGCCCCAGCATTTT.

Here the CDR3 reads CASSRSGQLNQPQHF. The CDR3 DNA reads as TGTGCCAGCAGCCGCAGTGGGCAGCTCAATCAGCCCCAGCATTTT. The V and J genes are TRBV3-1 (or the pseudogene TRBV3-2) and TRBJ1-5; the D is unclear. This CDR3 has 15 residues. V lost 4 bases, J lost 3 bases, and 13 bases lay in between. Germline V gene data show CDR1 as LGHDT and CDR2 as YNNKEL (reference sequence).